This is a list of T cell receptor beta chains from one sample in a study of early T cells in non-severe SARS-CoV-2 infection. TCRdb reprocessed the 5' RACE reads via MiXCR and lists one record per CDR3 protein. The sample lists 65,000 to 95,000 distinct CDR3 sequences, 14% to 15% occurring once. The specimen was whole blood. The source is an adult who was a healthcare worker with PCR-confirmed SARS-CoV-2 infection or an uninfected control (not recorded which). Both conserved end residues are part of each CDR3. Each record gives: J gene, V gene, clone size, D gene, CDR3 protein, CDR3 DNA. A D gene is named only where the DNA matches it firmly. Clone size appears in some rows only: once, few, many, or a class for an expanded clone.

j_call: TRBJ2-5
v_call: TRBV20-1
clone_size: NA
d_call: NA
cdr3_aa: CSASQTGPQETQYF
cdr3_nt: TGCAGTGCTAGCCAGACGGGCCCTCAAGAGACCCAGTACTTC

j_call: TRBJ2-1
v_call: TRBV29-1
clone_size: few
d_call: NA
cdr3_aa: CSALDQIAYNEQFF
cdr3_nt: TGCAGCGCGCTGGACCAGATCGCCTACAATGAGCAGTTCTTC

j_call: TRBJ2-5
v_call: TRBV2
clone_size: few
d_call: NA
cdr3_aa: CASRRDRLGRETQYF
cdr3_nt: TGTGCCAGCAGAAGGGACCGGCTTGGGAGAGAGACCCAGTACTTC

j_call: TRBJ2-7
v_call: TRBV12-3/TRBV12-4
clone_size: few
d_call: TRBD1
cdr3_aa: CASSLADRGPYEQYF
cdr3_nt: TGTGCCAGCAGTTTAGCGGACAGGGGACCCTACGAGCAGTACTTC

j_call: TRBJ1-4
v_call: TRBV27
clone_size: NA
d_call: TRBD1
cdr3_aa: CASSIRTGRNEKLFF
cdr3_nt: TGTGCCAGCAGTATCAGGACAGGGCGGAATGAAAAACTGTTTTTT

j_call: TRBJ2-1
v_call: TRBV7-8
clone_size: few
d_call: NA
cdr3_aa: CASSLRQPERQFF
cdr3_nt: TGTGCCAGCAGCCTGCGTCAGCCCGAAAGGCAGTTCTTC

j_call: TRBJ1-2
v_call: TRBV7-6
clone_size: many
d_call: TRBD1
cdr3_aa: CASSPRTGGTGGYGYTF
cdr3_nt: TGTGCCAGCAGCCCGCGGACAGGGGGCACGGGAGGCTATGGCTACACCTTC

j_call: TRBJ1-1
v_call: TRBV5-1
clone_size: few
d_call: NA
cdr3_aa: CASSLNMNTEAFF
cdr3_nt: TGCGCCAGCAGTCTTAACATGAACACTGAAGCTTTCTTT

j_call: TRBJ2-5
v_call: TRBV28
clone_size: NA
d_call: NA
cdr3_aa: CASSETGNLKETQYF
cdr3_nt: TGTGCCAGCAGCGAAACAGGAAACTTAAAAGAGACCCAGTACTTC

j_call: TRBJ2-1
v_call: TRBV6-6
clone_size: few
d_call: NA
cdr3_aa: CASSPPAPAYNEQFF
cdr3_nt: TGTGCCAGCAGTCCCCCTGCCCCCGCCTACAATGAGCAGTTCTTC